Listed here are 8 T cell receptor beta chains from one sample, sequenced in a study of T-cell reconstitution after alpha-beta-depleted transplantation in children. Unique molecular identifiers were used to barcode this TCRbeta library. Each CDR3 protein gets one entry after TCRdb re-called the PCR reads with MiXCR. In the table there are 250,000 to 400,000 distinct CDR3 sequences, approximately 20% of which are singletons. Sequenced material: PBMCs, mostly from graft donor cells, taken 180 days after TCRalphabeta/CD19-depleted stem cell transplant. These receptors were obtained from a male patient under 18 who had a stem cell transplant for acute lymphoblastic leukemia, so the T cells may come from the graft donor.

This clonotype was counted a few times. V gene TRBV6-6 combines with J gene TRBJ2-1; D not resolved. The CDR3 sequence is 13 residues long. Trimming cost V 6 bases and J 1 base, with 7 bases left between them. The germline CDR1 and CDR2 sequences are MNHNY and SVGAGI (reference sequence). The CDR3 spells CASRERSYNEQFF. The CDR3 nucleotides are TGTGCCAGCAGGGAGAGGTCCTACAATGAGCAGTTCTTC.

This clonotype was counted only a few times. This chain joins TRBV7-9 and TRBJ2-3; TRBD2 aligns across 8 bases. This CDR3 is 16 amino acids long. With 1 base clipped from V and 3 bases from J, the junction kept 6 bases outside the gene matches. The V gene's germline CDR1 is SEHNR and CDR2 FQNEAQ (reference sequence). CDR3 residues: CASSLVSGGPTDTQYF. The CDR3 bases are TGTGCCAGCAGCTTAGTCTCGGGAGGGCCGACAGATACGCAGTATTTT.

The chain is built from TRBV24-1 and TRBJ2-1, with TRBD1 identical over 9 bases. The V gene's germline CDR1 is KGHDR and CDR2 SFDVKD. V was pared by 8 bases and J by 2 bases, with 3 bases of the junction left unmatched. This CDR3 has 14 residues. The CDR3 region has the DNA TGTGCCACCAAGGGACAGGGTACCTACAATGAGCAGTTCTTC. As protein: CATKGQGTYNEQFF.

The rearrangement links TRBV10-2 to TRBJ2-7, with a weak D call TRBD1 (5 bases). The CDR3 has 12 amino acids. Germline CDR1 is WSHSY and CDR2 is SAAADI. V lost 8 bases and J lost 3, with 11 bases in between. The CDR3 is CASGARFYEQYF. CDR3 nucleotides: TGCGCCAGCGGGGCTAGATTCTACGAGCAGTACTTC.

In its sample, this clonotype was seen a few times. V gene TRBV5-6 combines with J gene TRBJ2-3; 7 bases are shared with TRBD1. Per the germline V gene, CDR1 is SGHDT and CDR2 is YYEEEE. This CDR3 region has 16 residues. V gave up 4 bases and J gave up 1 base; unmatched junction bases: 9. The CDR3 nucleotides are TGTGCCAGCAGCGACAAGACAGGGATGGGCACAGATACGCAGTATTTT. This codes for CASSDKTGMGTDTQYF.

This clonotype turned up a few times. The chain uses TRBV25-1 and TRBJ2-3; the match to TRBD2 covers 7 bases. From germline, CDR1 is MGHDK and CDR2 SYGVNS. V dropped 1 base and J dropped 6; count of bases not matched to a gene: 7. The CDR3 runs to 15 residues. The CDR3 coding sequence is TGTGCCAGCAGTGAATGGGCCAGCGGGACCGATACGCAGTATTTT. It is translated as CASSEWASGTDTQYF. Looking up the rest from reference TRBV25-1 and TRBJ2-3 gives the full variable domain: EADIYQTPRYLVIGTGKKITLECSQTMGHDKMYWYQQDPGMELHLIHYSYGVNSTEKGDLSSESTVSRIRTEHFPLTLESARPSHTSQYLCASSEWASGTDTQYFGPGTRLTVL.

The genes are TRBV5-1 and TRBJ1-2; D remains unclear. V lost 0 bases, J lost 7 bases, and 10 bases lay in between. The CDR3 spans 13 residues. Germline V gene lookup returns CDR1 SGHRS and CDR2 YFSETQ. The CDR3 loop is CASSLGARSGYTF. The CDR3 nucleotides read TGCGCCAGCAGCTTGGGCGCTCGGTCTGGCTACACCTTC.

The chain has TRBV7-6 and TRBJ1-1; D not certain. CDR3 length: 13 residues. V lost 3 bases to trimming and J lost 1 base, with 6 bases between them. Germline CDR1 is SGHVS and CDR2 is FNYEAQ. CDR3 residues: CASSFEPNTEAFF. For the CDR3, the DNA is TGTGCCAGCAGCTTTGAACCGAACACTGAAGCTTTCTTT.